Listed below are T cell receptor beta chains from one sample, sequenced in a study of blood T cell repertoires in COVID-19. Data came from immunoSEQ multiplex PCR; TCRdb stores just in-frame clones and leaves some out. Of some 240,000 clones listed, about four fifths are singletons. The material sequenced was PBMCs or T cells enriched from blood (not recorded which). These receptors came from a man aged 50-59 years who had recovered from COVID-19. The CDR3 runs from the conserved cysteine through the conserved F or W. The D gene is left open where the match is weak. Expanded clones are given a class, and other clones once, few, many or no size at all.

v_call	j_call	clone_size	d_call	cdr3_aa	cdr3_nt
TRBV7-9	TRBJ1-1	NA	NA	CASSQGTLVEAFF	TGTGCCAGCAGCCAAGGGACTTTAGTTGAAGCTTTCTTT
TRBV7-2	TRBJ2-3	NA	NA	CASSPSVRTDTQYF	TGTGCCAGCAGCCCTTCGGTCCGTACAGATACGCAGTATTTT
TRBV19	TRBJ1-1	once	NA	CASSIPSSTAEAFF	TGTGCCAGTAGTATCCCATCCTCGACAGCAGAAGCTTTCTTT
TRBV7-3	TRBJ2-1	NA	TRBD2	CASSPGGTSSYNEQFF	TGTGCCAGCAGCCCGGGCGGGACTAGCTCCTACAATGAGCAGTTCTTC
TRBV19	TRBJ1-1	NA	TRBD1	CASRDLTGGNTEAFF	TGTGCCAGTAGAGACTTGACAGGGGGGAACACTGAAGCTTTCTTT
TRBV6-6	TRBJ2-7	once	NA	CASRSGGAPHPYEQYF	TGTGCCAGCAGGTCAGGAGGGGCTCCTCACCCCTACGAGCAGTACTTC
TRBV7-9	TRBJ1-2	once	NA	CASSLAGAIGRDGYTF	TGTGCCAGCAGCTTAGCTGGGGCGATCGGGAGGGATGGCTACACCTTC
TRBV27	TRBJ1-2	NA	TRBD1	CASSLAGGYGYTF	TGTGCCAGCAGTTTAGCAGGGGGGTACGGCTACACCTTC
TRBV7-9	TRBJ2-7	once	TRBD2	CASSPTSVEQYF	TGTGCCAGCAGCCCCACTAGCGTCGAGCAGTACTTC
TRBV6-5	TRBJ1-5	once	TRBD1	CASEGRQGQPQHF	TGTGCCAGCGAGGGGAGACAGGGGCAGCCCCAGCATTTT
TRBV7-2	TRBJ1-4	once	TRBD1	CASSPQGASNEKLFF	TGTGCCAGCAGCCCCCAGGGGGCGTCGAATGAAAAACTGTTTTTT
TRBV19	TRBJ2-2	NA	TRBD1	CASTLGTGGYGGELFF	TGTGCCAGTACCCTGGGGACAGGGGGATACGGCGGGGAGCTGTTTTTT
TRBV7-9	TRBJ2-7	once	TRBD1	CASSLRRGTGLSSYEQYF	TGTGCCAGCAGCCTTCGTAGGGGGACAGGGCTGAGCTCCTACGAGCAGTACTTC
TRBV9	TRBJ2-7	NA	NA	CASSTDRKSYEQYF	TGTGCCAGCAGCACAGACAGGAAATCCTACGAGCAGTACTTC
TRBV9	TRBJ2-7	NA	NA	CASLGSGSWRYPSEQYF	TGTGCCAGCCTCGGAAGCGGAAGCTGGAGATACCCAAGCGAGCAGTACTTC
TRBV28	TRBJ1-1	NA	TRBD1	CASSPLGTGAREAFF	TGTGCCAGCAGTCCTCTGGGGACAGGAGCCCGTGAAGCTTTCTTT
TRBV25-1	TRBJ1-4	NA	NA	CASSVPRGGLGEKLFF	TGTGCCAGCAGTGTCCCTCGCGGGGGATTGGGCGAAAAACTGTTTTTT
TRBV12-3/TRBV12-4	TRBJ1-5	NA	NA	CASSRVGDQPQHF	TGTGCCAGCAGTCGAGTTGGAGATCAGCCCCAGCATTTT
TRBV5-1	TRBJ2-4	NA	TRBD1	CASSLGGQGTNIQYF	TGCGCCAGCAGCTTGGGGGGACAGGGAACAAACATTCAGTACTTC
TRBV10-3	TRBJ1-5	NA	NA	CAISESADSNQPQHF	TGTGCCATCAGTGAGTCTGCGGATAGCAATCAGCCCCAGCATTTT
TRBV7-3	TRBJ2-2	NA	TRBD2	CASSLTSQNTGELFF	TGTGCCAGCAGCTTGACTAGCCAGAACACCGGGGAGCTGTTTTTT
TRBV7-2	TRBJ2-3	NA	NA	CASSFARRGDTQYF	TGTGCCAGCAGCTTCGCCCGGCGAGGAGATACGCAGTATTTT
TRBV25-1	TRBJ2-1	NA	TRBD2	CASREPGLAYNEQFF	TGTGCCAGCAGGGAGCCCGGACTAGCCTACAATGAGCAGTTCTTC
TRBV18	TRBJ1-1	NA	NA	CASSSALNTEAFF	TGTGCCAGCTCATCCGCGTTGAACACTGAAGCTTTCTTT